This TCR beta chain is from a study of T cell repertoires in cytomegalovirus infection. Study-wide background: Carrying CMV and the relevant HLA type showed in public TCR beta signatures.

This CDR3 region has 15 residues. V was trimmed by 0 bases and J by 0 bases, leaving 6 bases between them. Germline V gene data show CDR1 as MGHRA and CDR2 as YSYEKL. Findings and limits, study-wide: The ex vivo response showed dominance by HLA-C-restricted CMV-specific TCR beta clonotypes.

This clonotype was detected ten times or more. Its target is unknown. TCRdb re-derived calls from the reads in MiXCR, one entry per CDR3 protein. The table lists 140,000 to 150,000 distinct CDR3 sequences, roughly a third of them singletons. The clonotype originates from a human donor in good health (CMV status not recorded). Some clones in this sample may be carry-over from other donors' samples. The rearrangement links TRBV4-1 to TRBJ2-4; D gene ambiguous. Sequenced here: CD8+ T cells from cultured PBMCs, sampled from culture after CMV antigen stimulation. CDR3 DNA sequence: TGCGCCAGCAGCCAAGATCTACTAGCCAAAAACATTCAGTACTTC. Amino acid sequence: CASSQDLLAKNIQYF.